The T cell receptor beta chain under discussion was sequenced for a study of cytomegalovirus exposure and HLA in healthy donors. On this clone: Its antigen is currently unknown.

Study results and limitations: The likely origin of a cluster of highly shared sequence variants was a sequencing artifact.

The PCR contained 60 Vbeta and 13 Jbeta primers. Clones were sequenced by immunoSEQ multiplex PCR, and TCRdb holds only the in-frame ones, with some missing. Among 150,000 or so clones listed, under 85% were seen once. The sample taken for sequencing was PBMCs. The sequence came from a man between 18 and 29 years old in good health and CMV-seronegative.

CDR3 DNA: TGTGCCGGCGGGAGGTCGGGCGCTGAAGCTTTCTTT. This encodes CAGGRSGAEAFF. The chain has TRBV30 and TRBJ1-1; D is unclear. V was shortened by 8 bases and J by 6 bases, with 16 bases between the two germline ends. The CDR3 sequence is 12 residues long. In germline, CDR1 is GTSNPN, CDR2 SVGIG (reference sequence).